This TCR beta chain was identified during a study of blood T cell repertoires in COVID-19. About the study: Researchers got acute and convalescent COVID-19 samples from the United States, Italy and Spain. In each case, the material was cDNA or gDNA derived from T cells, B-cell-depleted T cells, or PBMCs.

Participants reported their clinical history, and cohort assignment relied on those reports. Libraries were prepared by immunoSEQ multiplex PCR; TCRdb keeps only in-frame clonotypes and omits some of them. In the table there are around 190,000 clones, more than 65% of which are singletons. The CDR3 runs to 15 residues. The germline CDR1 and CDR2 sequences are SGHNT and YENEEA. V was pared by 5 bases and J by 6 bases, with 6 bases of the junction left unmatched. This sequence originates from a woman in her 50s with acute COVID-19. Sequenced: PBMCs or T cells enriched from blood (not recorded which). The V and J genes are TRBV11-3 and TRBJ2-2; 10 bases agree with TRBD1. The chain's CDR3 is CASSPGTGVPGELFF. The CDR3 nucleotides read TGTGCCAGCAGCCCCGGGACAGGGGTCCCCGGGGAGCTGTTTTTT.